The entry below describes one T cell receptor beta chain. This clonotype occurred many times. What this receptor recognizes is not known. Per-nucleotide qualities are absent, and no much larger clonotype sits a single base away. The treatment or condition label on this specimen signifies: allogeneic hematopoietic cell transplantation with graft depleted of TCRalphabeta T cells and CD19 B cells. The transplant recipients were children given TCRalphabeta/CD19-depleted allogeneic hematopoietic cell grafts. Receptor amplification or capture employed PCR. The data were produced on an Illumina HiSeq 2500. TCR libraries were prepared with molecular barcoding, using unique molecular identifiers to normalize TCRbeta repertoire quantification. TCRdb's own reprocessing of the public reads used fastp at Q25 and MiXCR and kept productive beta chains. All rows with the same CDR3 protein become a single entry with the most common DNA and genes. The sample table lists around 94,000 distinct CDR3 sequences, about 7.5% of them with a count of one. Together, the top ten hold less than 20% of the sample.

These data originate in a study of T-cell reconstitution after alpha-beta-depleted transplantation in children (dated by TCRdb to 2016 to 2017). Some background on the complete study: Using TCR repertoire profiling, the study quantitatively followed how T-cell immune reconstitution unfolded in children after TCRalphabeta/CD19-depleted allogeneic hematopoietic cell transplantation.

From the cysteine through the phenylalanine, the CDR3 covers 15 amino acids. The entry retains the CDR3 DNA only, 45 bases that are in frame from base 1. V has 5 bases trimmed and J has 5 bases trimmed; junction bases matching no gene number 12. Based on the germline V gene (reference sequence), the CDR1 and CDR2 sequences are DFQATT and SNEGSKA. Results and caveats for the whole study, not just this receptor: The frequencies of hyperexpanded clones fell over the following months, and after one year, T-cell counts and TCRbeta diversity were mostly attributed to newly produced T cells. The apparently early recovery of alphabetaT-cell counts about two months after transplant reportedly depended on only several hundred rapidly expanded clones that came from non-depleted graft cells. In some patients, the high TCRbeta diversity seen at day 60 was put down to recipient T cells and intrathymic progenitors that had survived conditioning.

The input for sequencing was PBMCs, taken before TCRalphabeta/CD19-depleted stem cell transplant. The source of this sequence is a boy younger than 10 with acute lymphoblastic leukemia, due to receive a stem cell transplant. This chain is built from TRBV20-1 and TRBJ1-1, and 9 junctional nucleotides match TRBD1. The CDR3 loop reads CSASGQGGGRTEAFF. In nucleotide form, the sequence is TGCAGTGCTTCGGGACAGGGAGGAGGCCGGACTGAAGCTTTCTTT.